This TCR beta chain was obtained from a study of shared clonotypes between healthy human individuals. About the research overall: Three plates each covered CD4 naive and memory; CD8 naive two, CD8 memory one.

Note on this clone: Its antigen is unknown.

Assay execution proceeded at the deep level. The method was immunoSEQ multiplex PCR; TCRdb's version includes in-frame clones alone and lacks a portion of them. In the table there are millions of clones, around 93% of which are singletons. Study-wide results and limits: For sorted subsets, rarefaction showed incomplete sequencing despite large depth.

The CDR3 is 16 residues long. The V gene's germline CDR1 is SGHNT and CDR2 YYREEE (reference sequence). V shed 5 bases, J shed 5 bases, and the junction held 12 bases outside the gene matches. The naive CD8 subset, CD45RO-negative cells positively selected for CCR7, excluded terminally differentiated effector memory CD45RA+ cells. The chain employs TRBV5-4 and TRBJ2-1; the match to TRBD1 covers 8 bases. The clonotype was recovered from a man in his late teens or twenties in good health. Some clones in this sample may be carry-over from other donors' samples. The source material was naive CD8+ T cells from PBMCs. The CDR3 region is CASRFNPGQENNEQFF. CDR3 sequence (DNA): TGTGCCAGCAGGTTTAATCCGGGACAGGAGAACAATGAGCAGTTCTTC.